Shown below are 7 T cell receptor beta chains from a single sample sequenced in a study of cytomegalovirus exposure and HLA in healthy donors. TCRdb's table, derived via immunoSEQ multiplex PCR, lists solely in-frame clones and lacks some. This table holds 150,000 to 200,000 clones, 86% found once. Sequencing was performed on PBMCs. The receptors come from a woman in her thirties in good health and CMV-seronegative.

There are a few counts of this clone. The chain is built from TRBV2 and TRBJ2-7; weak D call: TRBD1 (6 bases). This CDR3 has 12 amino acids. V lost 8 bases, J lost 3 bases, and 11 bases lay in between. The V gene's germline CDR1 is SNHLY and CDR2 FYNNEI. CDR3 in DNA: TGTGCCAGCGGGCCGGACAGCTACGAGCAGTACTTC. It is translated as CASGPDSYEQYF.

J is TRBJ1-4 and V is TRBV25-1; no definite D call. V lost 7 bases and J 6 bases, leaving 9 bases between the germline ends. The CDR3 has 12 residues. Germline V CDR1 and CDR2: MGHDK, SYGVNS. Here the CDR3 DNA reads TGTGCCAGCAAGGTTGGGGATGAAAAACTGTTTTTT. Protein product: CASKVGDEKLFF.

V gene TRBV7-6 combines with J gene TRBJ2-7; 11 bases are a match to TRBD1. The CDR3 runs 15 residues. Germline V gives CDR1 SGHVS, CDR2 FNYEAQ. Trimming cost V 3 bases and J 4 bases; bases outside gene matches: 5. CDR3 residues: CASSFSGTGGYEQYF. CDR3 DNA sequence: TGTGCCAGCAGCTTTTCCGGGACAGGGGGGTACGAGCAGTACTTC.

The gene calls are TRBV27 and TRBJ2-7; D possibly corresponds to TRBD2 (5 bases). Germline V gene lookup returns CDR1 MNHEY and CDR2 SMNVEV (reference sequence). Between the trimmed V and J ends, which lost 0 bases and 4 bases, there was a span of 10 bases. The CDR3 spans 14 residues. The CDR3 here is CASSLSSSLYEQYF. CDR3 DNA sequence: TGTGCCAGCAGTTTATCGTCTAGCTTGTACGAGCAGTACTTC.

This sequence joins TRBV19 and TRBJ2-1; 11 bases fit TRBD2. Trimming at V came to 3 bases and at J to 4 bases, leaving 2 bases not matched to a gene. This CDR3 has 15 amino acids. Germline values: CDR1 LNHDA, CDR2 SQIVND (reference sequence). The CDR3 loop is CASSMTSGDYNEQFF. The CDR3 DNA follows: TGTGCCAGTAGTATGACTAGCGGGGATTACAATGAGCAGTTCTTC.

The rearrangement joins TRBV14 to TRBJ2-7, with D perhaps TRBD1 or TRBD2 (9 bases each). Trimming cost V 4 bases and J 9 bases, with 31 bases left between them. The CDR3 consists of 18 residues. The germline V gene encodes CDR1 SGHDN and CDR2 FVKESK. CDR3 protein: CASSRTGGGSGRSVAQYF. The DNA of the CDR3 is TGTGCCAGCAGCCGAACAGGGGGCGGTAGCGGGAGAAGTGTGGCGCAGTACTTC.

The count of this clone is one. The sample holds other DNA sequences that translate to the same CDR3. This chain joins TRBV27 and TRBJ2-1, with 8 positions matching TRBD1. This CDR3 has 15 residues. Trimming took 6 bases from V and 0 from J; bases not matched to a gene: 4. Germline V gene sequence: CDR1 MNHEY, CDR2 SMNVEV (reference sequence). CDR3 amino acids: CASSLDRGSYNEQFF. DNA of the CDR3: TGTGCCAGCAGCCTTGACAGGGGCTCCTACAATGAGCAGTTCTTC.